This T cell receptor beta chain was sequenced in a study of spatial heterogeneity in lung cancer. Indicated time point: sample taken at primary tumor resection. Judged by abundance, this clonotype is medium-sized. Its specificity is not known. One junction end disagrees with the germline gene, perhaps due to a read error. TCRdb recomputed calls from the 5' RACE reads with MiXCR, one row per CDR3 protein. The top ten hold 20% to 25% of the sample, which has some 5,000 distinct CDR3 sequences, around a quarter seen once. Study observations and caveats: It was found that expanded intratumoral alpha and beta TCR counts tracked tumor mutation counts.

This CDR3 region has 16 residues. Looked up from germline, CDR1 is SGHTA and CDR2 is FQGTGA. The sequence came from a male donor with early-stage non-small cell lung cancer. The sample consisted of lung tumor tissue, taken at surgery. The genes are TRBV7-3 and TRBJ1-4; D possibly corresponds to TRBD1 (6 bases). The CDR3 region is CASSLTSWGEGGKLFF. The CDR3, as DNA: TGTGCCAGCAGCCTAACGTCCTGGGGAGAAGGGGGAAAACTGTTTTTT.